This TCR beta chain was obtained from a study of cytomegalovirus exposure and HLA in healthy donors. Using immunoSEQ multiplex PCR, the repertoire was profiled, and TCRdb retains in-frame clones only, with some absent. Among about 240,000 clones, 70% to 90% were seen once, and the ten largest hold less than 1.5%. Germline CDR1 and CDR2: GTSNPN and SVGIG (reference sequence). The CDR3 has 13 residues. V was pared by 3 bases and J by 4 bases, with 4 bases of the junction left unmatched. The chain is built from TRBV30 and TRBJ2-7, with 9 nucleotides matching TRBD2. The origin of this receptor is a woman aged 25-40 years in good health and CMV-seropositive. The sequenced sample was PBMCs. The CDR3 loop reads CAWRTSGSYEQYF. CDR3 nucleotide sequence: TGTGCCTGGAGGACTAGCGGAAGTTACGAGCAGTACTTC.